The sequence of this T cell receptor (beta chain) was determined in a study of radiation and T cells in renal cell carcinoma. The study, taken as a whole, reports: In blood, top tumor clones expanded by 2 weeks, shrinking by 4.

As to this clone: Its antigen is not known.

The method was immunoSEQ multiplex PCR; TCRdb's version includes in-frame clones alone and lacks a portion of them. This sample yields about 59,000 clones, of which 65% to 85% are seen a single time; 7.3% belongs to the top ten. Time point denoted: baseline pretreatment blood. Indicated treatment: 15 Gy SBRT to primary tumor, nephrectomy 4 weeks later. V was clipped by 8 bases and J by 15 bases; unmatched bases: 19. Germline V lookup: CDR1 MDHEN, CDR2 SYDVKM. The CDR3 consists of 15 residues. The sequencing here drew on blood, taken from a patient whose treatment included radiotherapy and nephrectomy. The rearrangement links TRBV28 to TRBJ2-1; 10 nucleotides align to TRBD2. The TCR sequence derives from a man aged 55 to 69 with renal cell carcinoma. CDR3 DNA sequence: TGTGCCAGCTGTAGTCGTCTAGCGGGGGTAAAAAAGGGGTTCTTC. This encodes CASCSRLAGVKKGFF.